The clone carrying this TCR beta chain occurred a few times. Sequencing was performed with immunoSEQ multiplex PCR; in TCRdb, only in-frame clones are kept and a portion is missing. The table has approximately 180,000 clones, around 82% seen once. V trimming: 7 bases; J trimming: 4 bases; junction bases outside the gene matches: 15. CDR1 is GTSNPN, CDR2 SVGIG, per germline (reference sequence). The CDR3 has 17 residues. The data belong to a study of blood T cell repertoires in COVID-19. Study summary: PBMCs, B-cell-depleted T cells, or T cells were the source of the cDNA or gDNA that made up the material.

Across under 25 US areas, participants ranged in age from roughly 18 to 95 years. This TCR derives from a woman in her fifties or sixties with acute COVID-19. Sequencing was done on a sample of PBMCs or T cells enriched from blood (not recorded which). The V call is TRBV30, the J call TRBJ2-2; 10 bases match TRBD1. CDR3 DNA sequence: TGTGCCTATAAGCTGGGTTCCGGGACAGGGGTCACCGGGGAGCTGTTTTTT. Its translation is CAYKLGSGTGVTGELFF.